This TCR beta chain comes out of a study of T-cell reconstitution after alpha-beta-depleted transplantation in children. In its sample, this clonotype was seen a few times. Unique molecular identifiers were incorporated into the prepared TCRbeta library. TCRdb used MiXCR to reprocess the PCR reads, holding one entry per CDR3 protein. The repertoire includes approximately 390,000 distinct CDR3 sequences, approximately 11% of them detected once, and 4.5% to 7% sits in the top ten. V was clipped by 5 bases and J by 5 bases, with 19 bases between them. The CDR3 loop spans 15 amino acids. CDR1 is SGHDT and CDR2 is YYEEEE in the germline V gene.

The clonotype was recovered from a human donor who donated a stem cell graft to a child with acute myeloid leukemia. The chain has TRBV5-6 and TRBJ1-1, with D perhaps matching TRBD1 (5 bases). Sequences were derived from PBMCs from the stem cell graft donor, sampled from the stem cell graft. CDR3 loop: CASRPMYEGRTEAFF. CDR3 in DNA: TGTGCCAGCAGACCTATGTACGAGGGGCGGACTGAAGCTTTCTTT.